Following are 8 T cell receptor beta chains from one sample sequenced in a study of T cells in Graves' hyperthyroidism and ophthalmopathy. The TCR beta CDR3 regions underwent amplification using RNA transcripts as the source. Initially, a first-round RT-PCR of the TCR CDR3 employed the HTBI primer set. MiXCR, applied by TCRdb to the multiplex PCR reads, yields one record per CDR3 protein. Seen here are some 510,000 distinct CDR3 sequences, less than 25% observed once, and the top ten hold 26%. The sample taken for sequencing was blood. The receptors derive from a man between 18 and 35 years old with Graves' hyperthyroidism.

There are many counts of this clonotype. The rearrangement links TRBV18 to TRBJ2-5; 7 bases agree with TRBD1. V was clipped by 6 bases and J by 4 bases; unmatched bases: 11. The CDR3 has 15 residues. Germline CDR1 KGHSH, CDR2 LQKENI. The CDR3 spells CASSSTRQGIETQYF. The CDR3 DNA reads TGTGCCAGCTCCTCCACTAGACAGGGAATAGAGACCCAGTACTTC. Supplemented by reference TRBV18 and TRBJ2-5, the full variable domain reads NAGVMQNPRHLVRRRGQEARLRCSPMKGHSHVYWYRQLPEEGLKFMVYLQKENIIDESGMPKERFSAEFPKEGPSILRIQQVVRGDSAAYFCASSSTRQGIETQYFGPGTRLLVL.

This clonotype showed up many times. The chain is built from TRBV7-9 and TRBJ1-1; D unclear. This CDR3 region has 12 residues. V lost 2 bases and J lost 3, with 4 bases in between. The V gene's germline CDR1 is SEHNR and CDR2 FQNEAQ (reference sequence). CDR3 loop: CASSLWDTEAFF. Here the CDR3 DNA reads TGTGCCAGCAGCTTATGGGACACTGAAGCTTTCTTT.

This clonotype showed up many times. V and J are TRBV2 and TRBJ2-7; D gene uncertain. Trimming took off 0 bases at V and 3 bases at J, with 6 bases between the two ends. The CDR3 covers 13 residues. From germline, CDR1 is SNHLY and CDR2 FYNNEI. This chain's CDR3 is CASSEARHYEQYF. DNA of the CDR3: TGTGCCAGCAGTGAAGCGCGGCACTACGAGCAGTACTTC.

This clonotype was observed at least ten times. The chain recombines TRBV6-2 or TRBV6-3 with TRBJ1-1; a weak D match, TRBD1 (6 bases). This CDR3 has 13 amino acids. Trimming left V 6 bases short and J 3 bases short, with 11 bases between. CDR1 is MNHEY, CDR2 SVGEGT, per germline. CDR3 region: CASSPDSYTEAFF. The CDR3 coding sequence is TGTGCCAGCAGCCCGGACAGCTACACTGAAGCTTTCTTT.

At least ten counts were recorded for this clonotype. The chain is built from TRBV12-3 or TRBV12-4 and TRBJ2-7; unclear D gene. This CDR3 comprises 15 residues. The ends were cut back, 2 bases at V and 1 base at J, with 12 bases in the middle. DNA of the CDR3: TGTGCCAGCAGTTTATCAGTTATTAGGTCCTACGAGCAGTACTTC. Protein: CASSLSVIRSYEQYF.

This clonotype was picked up a small number of times. The chain combines TRBV6-1 with TRBJ2-6; no definite D call. Germline CDR1 MNHNS, CDR2 SASEGT. Trimming removed 2 bases at V and 0 bases at J, with 5 bases between. The CDR3 is made up of 15 amino acids. DNA of the CDR3: TGTGCCAGCAGTGAACTACGCTCTGGGGCCAACGTCCTGACTTTC. It yields the protein CASSELRSGANVLTF.

This clonotype was observed at least ten times. The V call is TRBV6-2 or TRBV6-3, the J call TRBJ1-1; 7 nucleotides line up with TRBD1. Trimming removed 6 bases from V and 4 bases from J; junction bases left unmatched: 5. This CDR3 comprises 13 residues. Germline values: CDR1 MNHEY, CDR2 SVGEGT. CDR3 sequence (DNA): TGTGCCAGCAGACTACAGGGGAGCACTGAAGCTTTCTTT. This translates into CASRLQGSTEAFF.

The sample holds many counts of this clonotype. The V gene is TRBV20-1, the J gene TRBJ2-5; D tentatively fits TRBD1 or TRBD2 (6 bases each). Trimming removed 5 bases at V and 2 bases at J, with 18 bases between. Looked up from germline, CDR1 is DFQATT and CDR2 is SNEGSKA (reference sequence). The CDR3 has 15 residues. The CDR3 loop is CSARETGAPQETQYF. The DNA for the CDR3 is TGCAGTGCTCGGGAAACGGGGGCACCTCAAGAGACCCAGTACTTC.